These 14 T cell receptor beta chains share one sample of origin, sequenced in a study of identical twins. TCRdb itself ran the 5' RACE reads through MiXCR, one entry per CDR3 protein. The sample has hundreds of thousands of distinct CDR3 sequences; about a tenth are singletons. What was sequenced was memory (CD45RO+) T cells sorted from blood. Receptor source: a woman aged 18-35 years in good health.

This clonotype was seen more than once but under ten times. The CDR3 bases are TGTGCCAGTAGTATGGGCGGGCGGAACACAGATACGCAGTATTTT. Amino acid sequence: CASSMGGRNTDTQYF. The rearrangement uses TRBV19 and TRBJ2-3; TRBD2 is a possible D gene (5 bases). Germline CDR1 reads LNHDA; CDR2 reads SQIVND (reference sequence). V was shortened by 3 bases and J by 2 bases, with 12 bases between the two germline ends. CDR3 size: 15 residues.

This clonotype was seen repeatedly, ten times or more. This rearrangement joins TRBV3-1 to TRBJ2-7; either TRBD1 or TRBD2 may supply D (5 bases each). Trimming removed 4 bases at V and 0 bases at J, with 16 bases between. The CDR3 runs to 16 residues. Germline CDR1 and CDR2: LGHDT and YNNKEL (reference sequence). The CDR3 is CASSPGPLGRSYEQYF. The CDR3 coding sequence is TGTGCCAGCAGCCCGGGACCGTTGGGACGCTCCTACGAGCAGTACTTC.

V and J are TRBV5-1 and TRBJ1-4; D gene uncertain. Germline V gene lookup returns CDR1 SGHRS and CDR2 YFSETQ. Trimming left V 2 bases short and J 1 base short, with 30 bases between. CDR3 length equals 22 residues. CDR3 residues: CASSLFIRSSSPLRGTNEKLFF. Here the CDR3 DNA reads TGCGCCAGCAGCTTATTCATCCGGAGCAGTAGTCCACTCAGAGGAACTAATGAAAAACTGTTTTTT.

This sequence joins TRBV15 and TRBJ1-1; the D is unclear. CDR3 length: 13 amino acids. Germline CDR1 is LNHNV and CDR2 is YYDKDF (reference sequence). Trimming removed 8 bases from V and 0 bases from J, with 10 bases in between. For the CDR3, the DNA is TGTGCCACCCAGAGTATGCTGAACACTGAAGCTTTCTTT. Protein sequence: CATQSMLNTEAFF.

The chain joins TRBV5-8 to TRBJ2-7; a possible D gene is TRBD1 (5 bases). Trimming removed 2 bases from V and 0 bases from J, with 12 bases in between. Germline V CDR1 and CDR2: SGHTS, YDEGEE. The CDR3 runs to 15 residues. The CDR3 here is CASSFQGTSSYEQYF. The CDR3 nucleotides read TGTGCCAGCAGCTTCCAGGGAACGAGCTCCTACGAGCAGTACTTC.

CDR3 bases: TGTGCCAGCAGCTTAGCGGTTCTACCCAACTATGGCTACACCTTC. It specifies CASSLAVLPNYGYTF. The chain combines TRBV7-2 with TRBJ1-2; D ambiguous. The CDR3 runs to 15 residues. Germline-derived CDR1 and CDR2 are SGHTA and FQGNSA. V was cut by 0 bases and J by 2 bases, with 10 bases left in between.

This clonotype was seen more than once but under ten times. The V gene is TRBV10-3, the J gene TRBJ2-3; TRBD2 aligns across 11 bases. J lost 6 bases, V lost 7 bases, and 9 bases had no gene match. Germline V gene sequence: CDR1 ENHRY, CDR2 SYGVKD. This CDR3 region has 15 residues. The CDR3 protein is CAIKRTSGPLDTQYF. CDR3 bases: TGTGCCATCAAGAGGACTAGCGGGCCCCTGGATACGCAGTATTTT.

The J gene is TRBJ2-1, the V gene TRBV19; tentatively, D is TRBD2 (7 bases). Germline values: CDR1 LNHDA, CDR2 SQIVND (reference sequence). The CDR3 consists of 14 residues. V lost 5 bases, J lost 8 bases, and 16 bases lay in between. The CDR3 is CASSEGGAGHEQFF. The CDR3 coding sequence is TGTGCCAGTAGTGAGGGGGGGGCCGGGCATGAGCAGTTCTTC.

This clonotype has a handful of counts. The CDR3 DNA reads as TGCAGCGTTGACAGGAACACCGGGGAGCTGTTTTTT. This encodes CSVDRNTGELFF. This rearrangement joins TRBV29-1 to TRBJ2-2, with D hard to call. There are 12 residues in the CDR3. Deletions cut 3 bases from V and 1 base from J, with 3 bases between. Germline V gene data show CDR1 as SQVTM and CDR2 as ANQGSEA.

The V and J genes are TRBV7-2 and TRBJ2-5; 7 bases are a match to TRBD1. CDR1 SGHTA and CDR2 FQGNSA come from the germline V gene. The trim removed 6 bases at V and 2 bases at J, leaving 15 bases unmatched. The CDR3 has 17 residues. This CDR3 reads CASRGTGTVGFQETQYF. For the CDR3, the DNA is TGTGCCAGCAGGGGTACAGGGACAGTCGGTTTTCAAGAGACCCAGTACTTC.

This rearrangement joins TRBV6-1 to TRBJ2-7; 13 bases map to TRBD2. With 7 bases clipped from V and 4 bases from J, the junction kept 13 bases outside the gene matches. The CDR3 extends over 17 amino acids. Germline V gene sequence: CDR1 MNHNS, CDR2 SASEGT. The CDR3: CASNAGTSGARHYEQYF. The CDR3 coding sequence is TGTGCCAGCAACGCCGGGACTAGCGGGGCCAGACATTACGAGCAGTACTTC.

This clonotype came up a few times. The chain is built from TRBV20-1 and TRBJ1-2; D not resolved. The V and J ends lost 6 bases and 5 bases respectively, with 10 bases between them. The germline V gene encodes CDR1 DFQATT and CDR2 SNEGSKA (reference sequence). CDR3 size: 11 residues. The CDR3 DNA sequence: TGCAGTGCCCCGGGAACTTATGGCTACACCTTC. Residues: CSAPGTYGYTF.

This clonotype came up a few times. V and J are TRBV6-4 and TRBJ2-2; 7 nucleotides line up with TRBD1. V shed 6 bases, J shed 5 bases, and the junction held 6 bases outside the gene matches. Germline V gene data show CDR1 as MRHNA and CDR2 as SNTAGT. The CDR3 contains 14 residues. The CDR3 DNA reads as TGTGCCAGCAGATCAGGGGGAGAAACCGGGGAGCTGTTTTTT. Translated: CASRSGGETGELFF.

This clonotype has just a few counts. This rearrangement joins TRBV4-1 to TRBJ2-1, with D perhaps assigned TRBD1 or TRBD2 (5 bases each). Germline lookup yields CDR1 MGHRA and CDR2 YSYEKL. V was pared by 3 bases and J by 9 bases, with 21 bases between. This CDR3 is built from 16 residues. The CDR3 sequence: CASSHLPVRGPREQFF. The CDR3 nucleotides are TGCGCCAGCAGCCACCTGCCTGTTCGGGGACCACGTGAGCAGTTCTTC.